The clone carrying this T cell receptor beta chain came up a few times. Its specificity is not known. J lost 4 bases, V lost 3 bases, and 7 bases had no gene match. The CDR3 runs 15 residues. Germline lookup yields CDR1 SGHDT and CDR2 YYEEEE. The source of the sample is a study of PD-1 blockade in classical Hodgkin lymphoma. Study-wide results and limits: Whereas CD4+ TCR diversity had risen significantly by C4D1, CD8+ TCR diversity had not.

Specified time point: cycle 4 day 1 (C4D1), after 6 weeks of nivolumab. With no exception, relapse followed autologous stem cell transplantation in all patients, and brentuximab vedotin exposure varied. The table came from immunoSEQ multiplex PCR; TCRdb's copy has only in-frame clones and leaves some out. Among 40,000 to 65,000 clones, around nine tenths were seen once, and the ten largest hold approximately 6.8%. This clonotype originated in a human donor with classical Hodgkin lymphoma. Sequenced material: peripheral blood mononuclear cells (PBMCs), taken before the fourth cycle of nivolumab. The chain uses TRBV5-6 and TRBJ1-2; 9 nucleotides align to TRBD1. This chain's CDR3 is CASSSTGQGIYGYTF. For the CDR3, the DNA is TGTGCCAGCAGCTCGACGGGACAGGGAATCTATGGCTACACCTTC.